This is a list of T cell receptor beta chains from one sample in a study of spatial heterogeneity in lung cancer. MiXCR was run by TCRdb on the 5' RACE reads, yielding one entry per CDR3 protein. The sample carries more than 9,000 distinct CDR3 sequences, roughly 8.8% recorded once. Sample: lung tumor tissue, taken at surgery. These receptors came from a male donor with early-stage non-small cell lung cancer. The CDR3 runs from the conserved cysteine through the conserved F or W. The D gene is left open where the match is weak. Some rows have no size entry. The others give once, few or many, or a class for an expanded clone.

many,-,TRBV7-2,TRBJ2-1,CASSLFRNEQFF,TGTGCCAGCAGCTTATTCCGCAATGAGCAGTTCTTC
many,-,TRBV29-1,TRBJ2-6,CSTLSGANVLTF,TGCAGCACTTTATCTGGGGCCAACGTCCTGACTTTC
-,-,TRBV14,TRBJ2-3,CAGTDTQYF,TGTGCCGGGACAGATACGCAGTATTTT
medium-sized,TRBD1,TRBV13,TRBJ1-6,CASSSRGQGWNSPLHF,TGTGCCAGCAGCTCCCGGGGACAGGGGTGGAATTCACCCCTCCACTTT
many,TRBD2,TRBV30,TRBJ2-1,CAWSLGRGRFF,TGTGCCTGGAGCCTAGGGAGGGGTCGGTTCTTC
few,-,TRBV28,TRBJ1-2,CASSFPVPRGSGYTF,TGTGCCAGCAGTTTTCCCGTACCCCGGGGAAGTGGCTACACCTTC
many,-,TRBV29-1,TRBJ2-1,CSVPPTSNEQFF,TGCAGCGTTCCCCCAACCTCCAATGAGCAGTTCTTC
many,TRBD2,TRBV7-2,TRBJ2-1,CASSETSGGHNEQFF,TGTGCCAGCAGCGAGACTAGCGGGGGCCACAATGAGCAGTTCTTC
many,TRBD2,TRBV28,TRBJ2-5,CASSLSSGEETQYF,TGTGCCAGCAGTTTATCTAGCGGAGAAGAGACCCAGTACTTC
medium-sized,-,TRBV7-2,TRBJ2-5,CASSRKRGGQETQYF,TGTGCCAGCAGCCGCAAAAGGGGGGGCCAAGAGACCCAGTACTTC
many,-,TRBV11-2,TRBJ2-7,CASSPVPLGEQYF,TGTGCCAGCAGCCCCGTTCCGCTGGGGGAGCAGTACTTC
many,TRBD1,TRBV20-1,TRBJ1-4,CSASTDRGPGEKLFF,TGCAGTGCTTCCACGGACAGGGGGCCTGGTGAAAAACTGTTTTTT
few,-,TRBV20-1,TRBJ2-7,CSARVGGFYEQYF,TGCAGTGCTAGAGTGGGGGGTTTTTACGAGCAGTACTTC
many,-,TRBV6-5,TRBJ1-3,CASSFLGQTLSGNTIYF,TGTGCCAGCAGTTTTCTGGGACAAACCTTATCTGGAAACACCATATATTTT
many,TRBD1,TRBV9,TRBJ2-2,CASSVSDRGPITGELFF,TGTGCCAGCAGCGTAAGCGACAGGGGCCCGATCACCGGGGAGCTGTTTTTT
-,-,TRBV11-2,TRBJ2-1,CASSLAPENEQFF,TGTGCCAGCAGCTTAGCCCCCGAGAATGAGCAGTTCTTC
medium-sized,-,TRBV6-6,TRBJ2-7,CASSIGWGEQYF,TGTGCCAGCAGTATTGGGTGGGGCGAGCAGTACTTC
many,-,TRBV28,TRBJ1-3,CASSASTGPGNTIYF,TGTGCCAGCAGTGCCTCTACAGGGCCTGGAAACACCATATATTTT
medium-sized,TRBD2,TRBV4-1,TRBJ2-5,CASSRTSGGDQETQYF,TGCGCCAGCAGCCGCACTAGCGGGGGGGACCAAGAGACCCAGTACTTC
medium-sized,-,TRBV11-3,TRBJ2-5,CASSLGQRQQETQYF,TGTGCCAGCAGCTTAGGCCAGCGGCAGCAAGAGACCCAGTACTTC
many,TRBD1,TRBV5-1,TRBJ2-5,CASSLDRGIQYF,TGCGCCAGCAGCTTGGACAGGGGAATCCAGTACTTC
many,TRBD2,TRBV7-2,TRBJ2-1,CASSLVSSSGMFNEQFF,TGTGCCAGCAGCTTAGTGAGTAGTAGCGGGATGTTCAATGAGCAGTTCTTC
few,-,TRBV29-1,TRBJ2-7,CSVEGQGDEQYF,TGCAGCGTTGAGGGCCAGGGCGACGAGCAGTACTTC
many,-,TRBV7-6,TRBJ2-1,CASSLGGEQFF,TGTGCCAGCAGCTTAGGGGGTGAGCAGTTCTTC
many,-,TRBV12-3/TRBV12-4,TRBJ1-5,CASSFEGSNQPQHF,TGTGCCAGCAGTTTTGAAGGTAGCAATCAGCCCCAGCATTTT
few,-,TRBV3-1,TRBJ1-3,CASSQVARAGNTIYF,TGTGCCAGCAGCCAAGTAGCCCGAGCTGGAAACACCATATATTTT
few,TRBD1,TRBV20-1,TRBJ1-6,CSARAGQDNSPLHF,TGCAGTGCTAGAGCGGGACAGGATAATTCACCCCTCCACTTT
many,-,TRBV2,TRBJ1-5,CASSEDSAAGQPQHF,TGTGCCAGCAGTGAAGATTCGGCGGCAGGTCAGCCCCAGCATTTT
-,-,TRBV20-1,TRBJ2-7,CSARGQGPVYEQYF,TGCAGTGCTAGAGGTCAGGGACCAGTCTACGAGCAGTACTTC
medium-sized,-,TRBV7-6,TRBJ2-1,CASSLVPTYNEQFF,TGTGCCAGCAGCTTAGTTCCAACCTACAATGAGCAGTTCTTC
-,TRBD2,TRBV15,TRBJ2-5,CATSRDIGGEETQYF,TGTGCCACCAGCAGAGATATCGGGGGGGAAGAGACCCAGTACTTC
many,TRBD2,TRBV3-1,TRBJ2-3,CASRPGTSGLDTQYF,TGTGCCAGCAGACCCGGGACTAGCGGATTAGATACGCAGTATTTT
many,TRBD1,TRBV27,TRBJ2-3,CASSPRTGADTQYF,TGTGCCAGCAGTCCACGGACAGGCGCGGATACGCAGTATTTT
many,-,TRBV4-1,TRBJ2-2,CASSQMTANTGELFF,TGCGCCAGCAGCCAGATGACAGCTAACACCGGGGAGCTGTTTTTT
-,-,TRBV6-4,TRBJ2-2,CASRQGNTGELFF,TGTGCCAGCAGACAGGGGAACACCGGGGAGCTGTTTTTT
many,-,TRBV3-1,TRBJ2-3,CASSRGGGTDTQYF,TGTGCCAGCAGCCGGGGCGGGGGCACAGATACGCAGTATTTT
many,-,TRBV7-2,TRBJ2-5,CASSLEEQETQYF,TGTGCCAGCAGCCTAGAGGAACAAGAGACCCAGTACTTC
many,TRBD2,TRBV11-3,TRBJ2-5,CASSVGTSVQETQYF,TGTGCCAGCAGCGTCGGGACTAGCGTTCAAGAGACCCAGTACTTC
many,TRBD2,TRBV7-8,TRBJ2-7,CASSLELAGGPIPYEQYF,TGTGCCAGCAGCTTAGAGCTAGCGGGAGGGCCTATACCCTACGAGCAGTACTTC
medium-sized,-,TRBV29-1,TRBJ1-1,CSVLDSLMGTEAFF,TGCAGCGTTCTGGACAGTTTAATGGGCACTGAAGCTTTCTTT
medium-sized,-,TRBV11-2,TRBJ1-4,CASSLEWRGGYEKLFF,TGTGCCAGCAGCTTAGAATGGAGGGGGGGATACGAAAAACTGTTTTTT
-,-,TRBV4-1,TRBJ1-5,CASSQDTSNQPQHF,TGCGCCAGCAGCCAGGACACTAGCAATCAGCCCCAGCATTTT
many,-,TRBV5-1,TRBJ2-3,CASSLTVQADTQYF,TGCGCCAGCAGCTTGACAGTTCAGGCAGATACGCAGTATTTT
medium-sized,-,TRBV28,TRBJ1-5,CASSGYSNQPQHF,TGTGCCAGCAGTGGGTATAGCAATCAGCCCCAGCATTTT